Presented here are 14 T cell receptor beta chains from one specimen sequenced in a study of blood T cell repertoires in COVID-19. Method: immunoSEQ multiplex PCR; TCRdb's copy keeps in-frame clones and lacks some. The sample lists 150,000 or so clones; about 89% were seen once. Sequencing was done on a sample of peripheral blood. These TCRs come from an elderly man with acute or convalescent COVID-19.

This chain links TRBV5-1 with TRBJ2-3; D perhaps matches TRBD2 (6 bases). The CDR3 is 15 amino acids. Looked up from germline, CDR1 is SGHRS and CDR2 is YFSETQ. V lost 2 bases and J lost 0, with 10 bases in between. CDR3 sequence (DNA): TGCGCCAGCAGCTTCCGGGGGACGAGCACAGATACGCAGTATTTT. Translated: CASSFRGTSTDTQYF.

The genes are TRBV6-5 and TRBJ1-3; no clear D. Trimming took off 6 bases at V and 5 bases at J, with 14 bases between the two ends. There are 14 residues in the CDR3. CDR1 is MNHEY and CDR2 is SVGAGI in the germline V gene. CDR3 sequence: CASSVEGSRNTIYF. CDR3 coding DNA: TGTGCCAGCAGCGTGGAGGGCAGTAGAAACACCATATATTTT.

In this sample, this clone turned up once. The chain has TRBV6-1 and TRBJ1-5; 7 nucleotides line up with TRBD1. CDR3 length: 14 residues. The ends lost 0 bases at V and 10 bases at J; junction bases unmatched: 6. CDR1 and CDR2 from the germline V gene are MNHNS and SASEGT. CDR3 nucleotides: TGTGCCAGCAGTGAAGCGGGCAGGGGGGAACCCCAGCATTTT. Residues: CASSEAGRGEPQHF.

The rearrangement uses TRBV5-4 and TRBJ1-1; D not resolved. The CDR3 sequence is 15 residues long. V dropped 4 bases and J dropped 1 base, with 14 bases sitting between them. CDR1 is SGHNT, CDR2 YYREEE, per germline (reference sequence). The CDR3 nucleotides are TGTGCCAGCAGCGGGTACAGCCGTGGGAACACTGAAGCTTTCTTT. This gives the protein CASSGYSRGNTEAFF.

A single count supports this clone. The chain recombines TRBV28 with TRBJ2-7; D is possibly TRBD2 (6 bases). Germline CDR1 and CDR2: MDHEN and SYDVKM. The CDR3 length is 14 residues. V shed 7 bases and J shed 4 bases, with 17 bases lying between them. CDR3 amino acids: CASTRIRSGYEQYF. DNA of the CDR3: TGTGCCAGCACCCGAATAAGGAGCGGGTACGAGCAGTACTTC.

The CDR3 reads CASKGGGPDTQYF. The CDR3, as DNA: TGTGCCAGCAAAGGGGGAGGGCCAGATACGCAGTATTTT. The chain links TRBV28 to TRBJ2-3; D perhaps matches TRBD2 (7 bases). The germline CDR1 and CDR2 sequences are MDHEN and SYDVKM. CDR3 length equals 13 residues. V lost 7 bases and J 4 bases, leaving 12 bases between the germline ends.

The chain carries TRBV19 and TRBJ1-1; the D is unclear. Germline CDR1 is LNHDA and CDR2 is SQIVND (reference sequence). The CDR3 length is 13 residues. Trimming shortened V by 3 bases and J by 1 base, and 6 bases separated the two germline ends. The CDR3 region is CASSMVRNTEAFF. The CDR3 nucleotides read TGTGCCAGTAGTATGGTCAGGAACACTGAAGCTTTCTTT. Filled out from reference TRBV19 and TRBJ1-1, the complete variable domain reads DGGITQSPKYLFRKEGQNVTLSCEQNLNHDAMYWYRQDPGQGLRLIYYSQIVNDFQKGDIAEGYSVSREKKESFPLTVTSAQKNPTAFYLCASSMVRNTEAFFGQGTRLTVV.

The rearrangement uses TRBV30 and TRBJ1-3; 7 bases line up with TRBD1. V dropped 3 bases and J dropped 2; count of bases not matched to a gene: 7. There are 15 residues in the CDR3. The germline V gene encodes CDR1 GTSNPN and CDR2 SVGIG (reference sequence). CDR3 sequence reads: CAWSDRDKAGNTIYF. CDR3 coding DNA: TGTGCCTGGAGCGACAGGGATAAAGCTGGAAACACCATATATTTT.

The chain recombines TRBV2 with TRBJ1-6; 10 nucleotides align to TRBD1. V lost 6 bases and J lost 4; bases outside the gene matches: 3. This CDR3 comprises 15 residues. Germline CDR1 SNHLY, CDR2 FYNNEI. CDR3 sequence reads: CASRDRGDYNSPLHF. In DNA form, the CDR3 reads TGTGCCAGCAGGGACAGGGGGGATTATAATTCACCCCTCCACTTT.

The chain combines TRBV6-5 with TRBJ2-7; 12 bases line up with TRBD1. CDR3 length: 13 amino acids. Per germline, CDR1 MNHEY and CDR2 SVGAGI. Unmatched junction bases numbered 2, after V lost 6 bases and J lost 5 bases. This chain's CDR3 is CASSRDRGHEQYF. CDR3 nucleotides: TGTGCCAGCAGCAGGGACAGGGGGCACGAGCAGTACTTC.

This chain links TRBV5-4 with TRBJ1-1; TRBD1 is a possible D gene (5 bases). V was pared by 0 bases and J by 0 bases, with 15 bases between. The germline V gene encodes CDR1 SGHNT and CDR2 YYREEE (reference sequence). CDR3 length equals 17 residues. The DNA of the CDR3 is TGTGCCAGCAGCTTGGCACAAAGGGGCCCCATGAACACTGAAGCTTTCTTT. This encodes CASSLAQRGPMNTEAFF.

The chain links TRBV28 to TRBJ2-2; 7 bases align to TRBD2. This CDR3 contains 15 residues. In germline, CDR1 is MDHEN, CDR2 SYDVKM. V trimming: 6 bases; J trimming: 5 bases; junction bases outside the gene matches: 9. The CDR3 loop is CASRWEGRRTGELFF. CDR3 coding DNA: TGTGCCAGCAGGTGGGAGGGGCGTAGAACCGGGGAGCTGTTTTTT. The full variable domain, completed using reference TRBV28 and TRBJ2-2, is DVKVTQSSRYLVKRTGEKVFLECVQDMDHENMFWYRQDPGLGLRLIYFSYDVKMKEKGDIPEGYSVSREKKERFSLILESASTNQTSMYLCASRWEGRRTGELFFGEGSRLTVL.

J is TRBJ1-1 and V is TRBV10-2; TRBD1 is a possible D gene (5 bases). The V end was cut by 6 bases, the J end by 0 bases, with 17 bases between. Germline values: CDR1 WSHSY, CDR2 SAAADI. There are 16 residues in the CDR3. CDR3 region: CASSLMGPGVNTEAFF. In nucleotides, the CDR3 is TGCGCCAGCAGCCTTATGGGACCGGGGGTGAACACTGAAGCTTTCTTT.

The CDR3 nucleotides are TGTGCCATCATGACTAGCGGGAGTGATACGCAGTATTTT. Amino acid sequence: CAIMTSGSDTQYF. The chain combines TRBV10-3 with TRBJ2-3; TRBD2 aligns across 12 bases. V dropped 7 bases and J dropped 6; count of bases not matched to a gene: 2. The CDR3 has 13 residues. Germline lookup yields CDR1 ENHRY and CDR2 SYGVKD.